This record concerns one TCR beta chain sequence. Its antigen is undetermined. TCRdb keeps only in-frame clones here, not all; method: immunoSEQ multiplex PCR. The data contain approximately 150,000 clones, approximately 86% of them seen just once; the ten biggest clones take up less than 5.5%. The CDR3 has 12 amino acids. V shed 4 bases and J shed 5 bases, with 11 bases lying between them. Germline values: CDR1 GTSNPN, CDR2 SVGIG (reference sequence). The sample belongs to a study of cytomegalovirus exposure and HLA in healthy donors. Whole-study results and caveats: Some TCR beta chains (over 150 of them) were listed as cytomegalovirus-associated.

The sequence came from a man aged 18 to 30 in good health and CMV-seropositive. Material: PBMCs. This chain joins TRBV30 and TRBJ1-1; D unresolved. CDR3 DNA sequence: TGTGCCTGGAAATCGAGCGGAACTGAAGCTTTCTTT. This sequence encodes CAWKSSGTEAFF.